This passage covers 24 T cell receptor beta chains from one sample sequenced in a study of cytomegalovirus exposure and HLA in healthy donors. The PCR contained 60 Vbeta and 13 Jbeta primers. Assay used: immunoSEQ multiplex PCR; TCRdb lists only in-frame clones, some missing. The top ten hold 4.1% of the sample, which has under 150,000 clones, about 80% seen once. The sequenced sample consisted of PBMCs. These TCRs come from a man in his forties in good health and CMV-seropositive.

Note on this clone: At one of its ends the junction is not consistent with the germline gene, which may arise from a read error. This same CDR3 is encoded by further DNA sequences in the sample. This chain links TRBV6-5 with TRBJ1-2, with a possible D match to TRBD1 (5 bases). The CDR3 totals 14 residues. Per the germline V gene, CDR1 is MNHEY and CDR2 is SVGAGI. The chain's CDR3 is CASSYSKGFYGYTF. CDR3 DNA sequence: TGTGCCAGCAGTTACTCGAAGGGGTTCTATGGTTACACCTTC.

This clone was seen a few times. The J gene is TRBJ1-1, the V gene TRBV19; 7 nucleotides line up with TRBD1. CDR3 length equals 13 residues. Trimming removed 6 bases from V and 4 bases from J; junction bases left unmatched: 5. The V gene's germline CDR1 is LNHDA and CDR2 SQIVND (reference sequence). The chain's CDR3 is CASREQGFTEAFF. CDR3 DNA: TGTGCCAGTAGGGAACAGGGGTTCACTGAAGCTTTCTTT.

The V and J genes are TRBV18 and TRBJ2-1; 9 bases map to TRBD2. CDR3 length: 16 residues. Trimming cost V 1 base and J 7 bases; bases outside gene matches: 8. Germline V gene data show CDR1 as KGHSH and CDR2 as LQKENI. The CDR3 spells CASSPRSGSPQNEQFF. The CDR3 region has the DNA TGTGCCAGCTCACCACGTAGCGGGAGTCCCCAAAATGAGCAGTTCTTC.

The table lists this clone with a count of one. The V gene is TRBV5-1, the J gene TRBJ2-1; 8 nucleotides line up with TRBD2. V lost 5 bases, J lost 4 bases, and 8 bases stayed unmatched. This CDR3 has 15 residues. The germline gives CDR1 SGHRS, CDR2 YFSETQ. The CDR3 protein is CASSISGGIYNEQFF. Written as DNA, the CDR3 is TGCGCCAGCAGTATAAGCGGGGGTATATACAATGAGCAGTTCTTC.

The genes are TRBV6-6 and TRBJ1-1; the D gene is possibly TRBD1 (5 bases). Trimming left V 2 bases short and J 3 bases short, with 13 bases between. The CDR3 has 15 amino acids. CDR1 MNHNY and CDR2 SVGAGI come from the germline V gene (reference sequence). CDR3: CASSYGRGRDTEAFF. CDR3 nucleotides: TGTGCCAGCAGTTACGGGCGGGGGAGGGACACTGAAGCTTTCTTT.

This clone came up a few times. The chain carries TRBV30 and TRBJ1-2; D remains unclear. The CDR3 is 13 amino acids. The germline V and J ends were trimmed by 0 bases and 8 bases, with 13 bases remaining between them. Looked up from germline, CDR1 is GTSNPN and CDR2 is SVGIG (reference sequence). For the CDR3, the DNA is TGTGCCTGGAGTGTACTTGTCGGGAGAGGCTACACCTTC. Residues: CAWSVLVGRGYTF.

Note on this clone: Mismatch with germline at one junction end may stem from a read error. This chain uses TRBV7-9 with TRBJ1-1; D is unresolved. CDR3 length equals 12 residues. Germline CDR1 reads SEHNR; CDR2 reads FQNEAQ (reference sequence). The CDR3 DNA follows: TGTTCCAGTTTTAATGGCCACACTGAAGCTTTCTTT. It codes for CSSFNGHTEAFF. Full variable domain (outside the CDR3, taken from reference TRBV7-9 and TRBJ1-1): DTGVSQNPRHKITKRGQNVTFRCDPISEHNRLYWYRQTLGQGPEFLTYFQNEAQLEKSRLLSDRFSAERPKGSFSTLEIQRTEQGDSAMYLCSSFNGHTEAFFGQGTRLTVV.

The chain is built from TRBV5-4 and TRBJ2-1, with D perhaps matching TRBD2 (6 bases). V gave up 4 bases and J gave up 2 bases, with 13 bases separating them. The CDR3 length is 15 residues. Germline values: CDR1 SGHNT, CDR2 YYREEE (reference sequence). CDR3 sequence (DNA): TGTGCCAGCAGCCGCAATGGCGGGGCCTACAATGAGCAGTTCTTC. This codes for CASSRNGGAYNEQFF.

This clone was detected once. The J gene is TRBJ2-5, the V gene TRBV10-3; 7 nucleotides agree with TRBD2. J gave up 4 bases and V 6 bases, and 8 bases lay outside the gene matches. The CDR3 length is 14 residues. Germline V lookup: CDR1 ENHRY, CDR2 SYGVKD. The CDR3 DNA reads TGTGCCATCAGCCATTCGACGGGGGGAGAGACCCAGTACTTC. It encodes CAISHSTGGETQYF.

The chain carries TRBV9 and TRBJ1-2, with D tentatively TRBD1 (5 bases). V was shortened by 3 bases and J by 5 bases, with 17 bases between the two germline ends. This CDR3 contains 15 residues. The V gene's germline CDR1 is SGDLS and CDR2 YYNGEE. This CDR3 reads CASSAPQGREYGYTF. The CDR3 bases are TGTGCCAGCAGCGCTCCCCAGGGTCGGGAGTATGGCTACACCTTC.

This rearrangement joins TRBV27 to TRBJ1-1; 11 positions match TRBD1. Germline V gives CDR1 MNHEY, CDR2 SMNVEV (reference sequence). J gave up 5 bases and V 3 bases, and 8 bases lay outside the gene matches. There are 16 residues in the CDR3. For the CDR3, the DNA is TGTGCCAGCAGTTTGGCCGGGACAGGGGGTTGGACTGAAGCTTTCTTT. Encoded protein: CASSLAGTGGWTEAFF.

The V call is TRBV18, the J call TRBJ1-1; TRBD1 matches 7 bases. With V trimmed by 4 bases and J by 2 bases, 7 bases remained unmatched. Germline CDR1 KGHSH, CDR2 LQKENI. This CDR3 has 15 residues. DNA for the CDR3: TGTGCCAGCTCACAACTCGGACAGGCTAACACTGAAGCTTTCTTT. This gives the protein CASSQLGQANTEAFF.

A few counts support this clone. The V call is TRBV2, the J call TRBJ1-2; D call uncertain. V lost 6 bases, J lost 4 bases, and 15 bases lay in between. The germline V gene encodes CDR1 SNHLY and CDR2 FYNNEI. CDR3 size: 14 residues. The CDR3 loop is CASRDRASGYGYTF. The CDR3 DNA reads TGTGCCAGCAGGGACCGGGCCAGCGGCTATGGCTACACCTTC.

The table lists this clone with a few counts. J is TRBJ2-3 and V is TRBV29-1; 14 positions agree with TRBD2. Per germline, CDR1 SQVTM and CDR2 ANQGSEA. The CDR3 is 16 residues long. The trim removed 8 bases at V and 7 bases at J, leaving 14 bases unmatched. In DNA, the CDR3 is TGCAGCTCCCTGGGGACTAGCGGGAGTGTGGGAAATACGCAGTATTTT. Translation gives CSSLGTSGSVGNTQYF.

The chain has TRBV27 and TRBJ1-1; D gene uncertain. Germline V CDR1 and CDR2: MNHEY, SMNVEV (reference sequence). The CDR3 spans 13 residues. The V end was cut by 5 bases, the J end by 7 bases, with 14 bases between. Here the CDR3 reads CASSQTLHGEAFF. CDR3 coding DNA: TGTGCCAGCAGTCAGACACTGCACGGTGAAGCTTTCTTT.

The genes are TRBV5-6 and TRBJ2-5, with D tentatively TRBD1 (6 bases). The germline V and J ends were trimmed by 4 bases and 2 bases, with 18 bases remaining between them. Germline V gene sequence: CDR1 SGHDT, CDR2 YYEEEE. The CDR3 extends over 16 amino acids. The CDR3 region has the DNA TGTGCCAGCAGCCCGCCCACTTGGGGGCTACAAGAGACCCAGTACTTC. Its translation: CASSPPTWGLQETQYF. The complete variable domain, with remaining parts taken from reference TRBV5-6 and TRBJ2-5, reads DAGVTQSPTHLIKTRGQQVTLRCSPKSGHDTVSWYQQALGQGPQFIFQYYEEEERQRGNFPDRFSGHQFPNYSSELNVNALLLGDSALYLCASSPPTWGLQETQYFGPGTRLLVL.

CDR3 in amino acids: CASSEDHLGLAGGTGTDTQYF. In nucleotides, the CDR3 is TGCGCCAGCAGTGAAGACCACCTAGGACTAGCGGGGGGGACGGGCACAGATACGCAGTATTTT. The chain recombines TRBV10-2 with TRBJ2-3, with 15 nucleotides matching TRBD2. The germline V gene encodes CDR1 WSHSY and CDR2 SAAADI. CDR3 length equals 21 residues. Germline trimming cut 3 bases from V and 1 base from J; bases unmatched to any gene: 14.

The chain has TRBV5-1 and TRBJ1-2; TRBD1 is a possible D gene (6 bases). The germline gives CDR1 SGHRS, CDR2 YFSETQ. Trimming removed 1 base from V and 4 bases from J, with 17 bases in between. The CDR3 spans 16 residues. CDR3 nucleotide sequence: TGCGCCAGCAGCTTGAACGAAGGACAGAGGGGCTATGGCTACACCTTC. Its protein product is CASSLNEGQRGYGYTF.

Note on this clone: An end of the junction does not agree with germline; a read error may underlie this. V gene TRBV7-9 combines with J gene TRBJ1-2; 7 positions agree with TRBD1. In germline, CDR1 is SEHNR, CDR2 FQNEAQ (reference sequence). This CDR3 is built from 13 residues. The CDR3 loop is CSSSPRDSYGYTF. CDR3 bases: TGTTCCAGCAGCCCCCGGGACAGCTATGGCTACACCTTC.

V and J are TRBV7-9 and TRBJ2-7, with a weak D call TRBD1 (6 bases). The CDR3 runs to 15 residues. The germline CDR1 and CDR2 sequences are SEHNR and FQNEAQ (reference sequence). The V end lost 4 bases, the J end lost 2 bases, and 15 bases lay between the germline ends. The CDR3 DNA sequence: TGTGCCAGCAGCTCGACAGGACGGGCCCCCTACGAGCAGTACTTC. Residues: CASSSTGRAPYEQYF.

This clone appeared once. V usage is TRBV27 and J usage is TRBJ2-5; TRBD1 aligns across 7 bases. The J call is doubtful: the DNA matches TRBJ2-7 better. There are 13 residues in the CDR3. Germline CDR1 reads MNHEY; CDR2 reads SMNVEV (reference sequence). This CDR3 reads CASSVGQYYEQYF. The CDR3 DNA sequence: TGTGCCAGCAGCGTGGGACAGTACTACGAGCAGTACTTC.

The chain employs TRBV19 and TRBJ2-7; D gene unclear. The V and J ends lost 5 bases and 2 bases respectively, with 10 bases between them. This CDR3 spans 13 amino acids. Germline V gives CDR1 LNHDA, CDR2 SQIVND (reference sequence). DNA of the CDR3: TGTGCCAGTAGTGTGGGCGCAGCCTACGAGCAGTACTTC. It encodes CASSVGAAYEQYF.

The chain joins TRBV4-3 to TRBJ1-2; 7 nucleotides agree with TRBD1. There are 18 residues in the CDR3. Trimming at V came to 1 base and at J to 2 bases, leaving 13 bases not matched to a gene. The germline V gene encodes CDR1 LGHNA and CDR2 YSLEER. In DNA form, the CDR3 reads TGCGCCAGCAGCCAAGGGTTAACAGGGGCGAATTACAACTATGGCTACACCTTC. It yields the protein CASSQGLTGANYNYGYTF.

CDR3 region: CASSSTGNGNTIYF. In DNA, the CDR3 is TGTGCCAGCTCCTCGACAGGGAACGGAAACACCATATATTTT. The V gene is TRBV18, the J gene TRBJ1-3; 7 bases match TRBD1. The CDR3 totals 14 residues. The V segment lost 6 bases and the J segment 4 bases; nucleotides outside the gene matches: 6. In germline, CDR1 is KGHSH, CDR2 LQKENI. The whole variable domain, remainder taken from reference TRBV18 and TRBJ1-3, is NAGVMQNPRHLVRRRGQEARLRCSPMKGHSHVYWYRQLPEEGLKFMVYLQKENIIDESGMPKERFSAEFPKEGPSILRIQQVVRGDSAAYFCASSSTGNGNTIYFGEGSWLTVV.